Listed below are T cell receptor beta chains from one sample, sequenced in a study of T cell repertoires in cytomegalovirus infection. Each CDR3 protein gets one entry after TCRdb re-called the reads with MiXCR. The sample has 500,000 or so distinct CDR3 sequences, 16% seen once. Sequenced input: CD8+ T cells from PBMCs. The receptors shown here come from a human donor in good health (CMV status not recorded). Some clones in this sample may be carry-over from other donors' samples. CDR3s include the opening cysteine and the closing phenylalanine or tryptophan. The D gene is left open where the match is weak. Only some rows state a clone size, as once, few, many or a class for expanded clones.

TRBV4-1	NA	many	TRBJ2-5	CASSQDMQGMPKTQYF	TGCGCCAGCAGCCAAGATATGCAGGGGATGCCGAAGACCCAGTACTTC
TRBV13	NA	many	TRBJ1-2	CASSLRGDGLRANYGYTF	TGTGCCAGCAGCTTAAGGGGGGACGGTTTACGAGCTAACTATGGCTACACCTTC
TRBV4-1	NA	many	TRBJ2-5	CASSQEGEETQYF	TGCGCCAGCAGCCAAGAGGGGGAAGAGACCCAGTACTTC
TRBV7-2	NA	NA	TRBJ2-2	CASSLVRTEKTGELFF	TGTGCAAGCAGCTTAGTTAGGACGGAGAAAACAGGGGAGCTGTTTTTT
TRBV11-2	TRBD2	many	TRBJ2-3	CASSFSKASGGTDTQYF	TGTGCCAGCAGCTTCTCTAAGGCTAGCGGGGGCACAGATACGCAGTATTTT
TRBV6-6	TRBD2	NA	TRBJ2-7	CARGGGVGLAVRSSYEQYF	TGTGCCAGGGGGGGGGGGGTGGGACTAGCGGTAAGGAGCTCCTACGAGCAGTACTTC
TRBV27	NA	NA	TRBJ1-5	CASRDGVNQPQHF	TGTGCCAGCAGGGATGGGGTCAATCAGCCCCAGCATTTT
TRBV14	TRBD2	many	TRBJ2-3	CASSQIPGGRATHPPDTQYF	TGTGCCAGCAGCCAAATACCCGGCGGGAGGGCAACTCACCCCCCAGATACGCAGTATTTT
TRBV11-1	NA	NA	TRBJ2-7	CASSTETANEQYF	TGTGCCAGCAGCACAGAGACGGCTAACGAGCAGTACTTC
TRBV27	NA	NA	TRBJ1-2	CASREGGLGYTF	TGTGCCAGCAGGGAGGGAGGTCTAGGCTACACCTTC
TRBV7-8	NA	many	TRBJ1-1	CASSNPGLQGAFF	TGTGCCAGCAGTAATCCGGGACTCCAAGGAGCTTTCTTT
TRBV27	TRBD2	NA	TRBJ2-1	CASSSPKSGLAGYMFF	TGTGCCAGCAGTTCCCCAAAGTCGGGACTAGCGGGATATATGTTCTTC
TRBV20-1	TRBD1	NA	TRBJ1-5	CSARDRGAGNQPQHF	TGCAGTGCTAGGGACAGGGGAGCCGGCAATCAGCCCCAGCATTTT
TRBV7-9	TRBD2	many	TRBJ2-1	CASSLILAGGNEQFF	TGTGCCAGCAGCTTAATCCTAGCGGGAGGGAATGAGCAGTTCTTC
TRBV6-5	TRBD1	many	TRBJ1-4	CASSLNRGVNEKLFF	TGTGCCAGCAGTTTAAACAGGGGTGTGAATGAAAAACTGTTTTTT
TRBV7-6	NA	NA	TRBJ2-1	CASTARTGNEQFF	TGTGCCAGCACCGCTAGGACCGGCAATGAGCAGTTCTTC
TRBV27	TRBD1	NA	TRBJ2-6	CASSQLRGRPFSGANVLSF	TGTGCCAGCAGTCAATTAAGGGGGCGACCCTTCTCTGGGGCCAACGTCCTGTCTTTC
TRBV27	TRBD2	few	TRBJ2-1	CASSLVRESSNEQFF	TGTGCCAGCAGTTTAGTGCGGGAGAGCTCCAATGAGCAGTTCTTC
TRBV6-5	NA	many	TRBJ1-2	CASSYRPGAGYRGYTF	TGTGCCAGCAGTTACCGCCCTGGAGCTGGCTATCGGGGCTACACCTTC
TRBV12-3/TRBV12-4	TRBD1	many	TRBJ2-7	CASSRDRVRSYEQYF	TGTGCCAGCAGTCGGGACAGGGTGCGCTCCTACGAGCAGTACTTC
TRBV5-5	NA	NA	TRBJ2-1	CASSDRNNEQFF	TGTGCCAGCAGCGACAGGAACAATGAGCAGTTCTTC
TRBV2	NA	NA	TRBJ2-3	CASIENGPGPSTDTQYF	TGTGCCAGCATAGAGAACGGGCCAGGTCCTAGCACAGATACGCAGTATTTT
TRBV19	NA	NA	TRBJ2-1	CASSIVRSEQFF	TGTGCCAGTAGTATTGTTAGGTCTGAGCAGTTCTTC
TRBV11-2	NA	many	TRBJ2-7	CASSLLPHEQYF	TGTGCCAGCAGCTTACTCCCCCACGAGCAGTACTTC
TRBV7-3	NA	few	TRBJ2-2	CASSLASPAGELFF	TGTGCCAGCAGCTTAGCTAGCCCGGCCGGGGAGCTGTTTTTT
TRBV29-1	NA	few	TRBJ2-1	CSARDGTPLYNEQFF	TGCAGCGCCCGTGATGGGACTCCCCTTTACAATGAGCAGTTCTTC
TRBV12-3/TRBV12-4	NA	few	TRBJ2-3	CASSPGRVGPQYF	TGTGCCAGCAGTCCCGGGCGGGTCGGCCCGCAGTATTTT
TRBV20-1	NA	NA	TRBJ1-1	CSASPGSRGPEEPTEAFF	TGCAGTGCTAGCCCAGGGAGTCGGGGGCCTGAGGAGCCCACTGAAGCTTTCTTT